This TCR beta chain was recorded in a study of blood T cell repertoires in COVID-19. Study-level information: T cells, B-cell-depleted T cells, or PBMCs supplied cDNA or gDNA.

As originally analysed: Amplified reference gene primers provided the basis for estimating nucleated cell counts. Libraries were prepared by immunoSEQ multiplex PCR; TCRdb keeps only in-frame clonotypes and omits some of them. That table is the source of V, J and clone size, and D and trimming were worked out from the DNA. The sample contains 200,000 to 250,000 clones, approximately 82% of which appear only once. The germline gives CDR1 SGHNT, CDR2 YYREEE (reference sequence). This CDR3 has 15 residues. V was trimmed by 4 bases and J by 0 bases, leaving 11 bases between them. Participant age was roughly 18 to 90 years, and participants resided in roughly 24 US areas. Researchers sorted participants into cohorts using their self-reported clinical history.

Material for sequencing was PBMCs or T cells enriched from blood (not recorded which). The TCR was taken from a man aged 35 to 55 who had recovered from COVID-19. This chain links TRBV5-4 with TRBJ2-1; D unresolved. This CDR3 is CASSPTSSSYNEQFF. The DNA of the CDR3 is TGTGCCAGCAGCCCCACGTCTAGCTCCTACAATGAGCAGTTCTTC.